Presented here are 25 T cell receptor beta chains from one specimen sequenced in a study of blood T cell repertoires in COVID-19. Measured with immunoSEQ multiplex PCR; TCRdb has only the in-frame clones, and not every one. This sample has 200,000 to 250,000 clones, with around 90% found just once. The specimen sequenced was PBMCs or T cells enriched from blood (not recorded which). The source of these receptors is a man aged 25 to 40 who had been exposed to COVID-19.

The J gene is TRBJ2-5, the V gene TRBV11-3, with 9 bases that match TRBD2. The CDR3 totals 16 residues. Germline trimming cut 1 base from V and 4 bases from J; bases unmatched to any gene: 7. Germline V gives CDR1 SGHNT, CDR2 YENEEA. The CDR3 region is CASSLGPSGEGETQYF. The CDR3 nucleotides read TGTGCCAGCAGCTTAGGCCCTAGCGGGGAGGGAGAGACCCAGTACTTC.

The CDR3 DNA follows: TGTGCCAGCAACCGGGGGATGTCGAACACTGAAGCTTTCTTT. Protein product: CASNRGMSNTEAFF. V usage is TRBV3-1 (or the pseudogene TRBV3-2) and J usage is TRBJ1-1, with D perhaps TRBD1 (5 bases). The length of the CDR3 is 14 residues. The germline V gene has CDR1 LGHDT and CDR2 YNNKEL (reference sequence). Trimming stripped 7 bases from V and 1 base from J, with 13 bases between.

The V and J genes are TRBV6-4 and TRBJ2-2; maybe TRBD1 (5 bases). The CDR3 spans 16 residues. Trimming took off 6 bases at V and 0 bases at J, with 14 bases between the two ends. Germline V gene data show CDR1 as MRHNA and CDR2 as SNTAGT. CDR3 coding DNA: TGTGCCAGCAGCCAGATGCAGGGCGCGAACACCGGGGAGCTGTTTTTT. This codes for CASSQMQGANTGELFF.

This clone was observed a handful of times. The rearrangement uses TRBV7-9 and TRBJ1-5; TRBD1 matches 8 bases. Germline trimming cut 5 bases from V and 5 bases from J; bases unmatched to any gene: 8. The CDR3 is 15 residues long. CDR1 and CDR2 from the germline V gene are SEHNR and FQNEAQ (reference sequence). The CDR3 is CASSPLDRDDQPQHF. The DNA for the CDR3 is TGTGCCAGCAGCCCCCTGGACAGGGACGATCAGCCCCAGCATTTT.

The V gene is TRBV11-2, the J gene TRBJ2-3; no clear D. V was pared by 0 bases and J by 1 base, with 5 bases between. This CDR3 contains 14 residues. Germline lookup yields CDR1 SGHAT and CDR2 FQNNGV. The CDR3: CASSLERGTDTQYF. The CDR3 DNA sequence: TGTGCCAGCAGCTTAGAACGAGGCACAGATACGCAGTATTTT. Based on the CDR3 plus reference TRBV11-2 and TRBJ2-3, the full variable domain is EAGVAQSPRYKIIEKRQSVAFWCNPISGHATLYWYQQILGQGPKLLIQFQNNGVVDDSQLPKDRFSAERLKGVDSTLKIQPAKLEDSAVYLCASSLERGTDTQYFGPGTRLTVL.

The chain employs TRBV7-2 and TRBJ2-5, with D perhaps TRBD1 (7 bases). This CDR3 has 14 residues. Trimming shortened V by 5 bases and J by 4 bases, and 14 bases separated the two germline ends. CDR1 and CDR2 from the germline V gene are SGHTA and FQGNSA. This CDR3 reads CASSPTGTGETQYF. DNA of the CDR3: TGTGCCAGCAGCCCGACAGGGACTGGAGAGACCCAGTACTTC.

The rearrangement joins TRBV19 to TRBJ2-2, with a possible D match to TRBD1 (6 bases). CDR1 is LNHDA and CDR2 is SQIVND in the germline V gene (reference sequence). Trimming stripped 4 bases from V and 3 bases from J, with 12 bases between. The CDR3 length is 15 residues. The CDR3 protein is CASSTPGQYTGELFF. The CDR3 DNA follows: TGTGCCAGTAGTACCCCAGGACAGTACACCGGGGAGCTGTTTTTT.

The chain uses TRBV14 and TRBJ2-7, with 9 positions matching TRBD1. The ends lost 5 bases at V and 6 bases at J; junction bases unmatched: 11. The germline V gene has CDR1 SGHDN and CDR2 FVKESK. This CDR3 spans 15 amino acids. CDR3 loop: CASSNSGQGLGEQYF. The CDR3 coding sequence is TGTGCCAGCAGCAATTCTGGACAGGGGCTAGGCGAGCAGTACTTC.

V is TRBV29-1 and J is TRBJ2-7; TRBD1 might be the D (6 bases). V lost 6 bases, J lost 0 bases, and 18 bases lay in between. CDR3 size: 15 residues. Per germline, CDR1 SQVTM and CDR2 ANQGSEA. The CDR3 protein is CSVLYRAFSSYEQYF. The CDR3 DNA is TGCAGCGTCCTTTACAGGGCATTCAGCTCCTACGAGCAGTACTTC.

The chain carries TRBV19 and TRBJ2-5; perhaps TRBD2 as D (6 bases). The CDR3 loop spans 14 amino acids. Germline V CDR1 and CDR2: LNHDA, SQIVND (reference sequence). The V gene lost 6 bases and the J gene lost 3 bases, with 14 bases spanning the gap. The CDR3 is CASRLAGAEETQYF. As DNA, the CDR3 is TGTGCCAGTAGACTAGCAGGAGCCGAAGAGACCCAGTACTTC.

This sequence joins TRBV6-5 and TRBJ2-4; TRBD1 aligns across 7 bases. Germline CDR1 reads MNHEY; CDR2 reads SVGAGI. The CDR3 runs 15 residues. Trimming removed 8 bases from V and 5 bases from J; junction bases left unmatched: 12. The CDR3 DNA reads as TGTGCCAGCCAGACAGGGACATACAGGGAAAACATTCAGTACTTC. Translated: CASQTGTYRENIQYF.

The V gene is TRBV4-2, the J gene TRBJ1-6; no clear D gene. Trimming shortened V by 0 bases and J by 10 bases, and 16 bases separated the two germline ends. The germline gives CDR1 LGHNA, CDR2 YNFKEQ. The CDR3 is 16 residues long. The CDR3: CASSQDPIGLNSPLHF. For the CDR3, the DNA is TGTGCCAGCAGCCAAGACCCAATCGGTCTCAACTCACCCCTCCACTTT.

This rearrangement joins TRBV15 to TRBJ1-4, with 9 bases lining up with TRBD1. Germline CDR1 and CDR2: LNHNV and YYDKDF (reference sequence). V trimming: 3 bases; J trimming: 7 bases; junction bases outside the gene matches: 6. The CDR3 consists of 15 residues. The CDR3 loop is CATSSGDRVREKLFF. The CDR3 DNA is TGTGCCACCAGCAGCGGGGACAGGGTACGTGAAAAACTGTTTTTT.

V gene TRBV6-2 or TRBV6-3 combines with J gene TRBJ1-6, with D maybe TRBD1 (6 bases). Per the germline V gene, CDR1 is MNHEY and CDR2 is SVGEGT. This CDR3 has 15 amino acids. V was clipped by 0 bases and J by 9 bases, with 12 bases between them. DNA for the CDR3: TGTGCCAGCAGTTACTCTCGGGGGGCCGCTTCACCCCTCCACTTT. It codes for CASSYSRGAASPLHF.

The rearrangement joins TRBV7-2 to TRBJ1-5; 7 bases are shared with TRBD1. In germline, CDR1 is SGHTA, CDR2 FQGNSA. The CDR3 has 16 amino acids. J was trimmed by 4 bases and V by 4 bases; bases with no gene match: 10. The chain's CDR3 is CASSSVDRVLNQPQHF. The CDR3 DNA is TGTGCCAGCAGCTCAGTAGACAGGGTATTGAATCAGCCCCAGCATTTT.

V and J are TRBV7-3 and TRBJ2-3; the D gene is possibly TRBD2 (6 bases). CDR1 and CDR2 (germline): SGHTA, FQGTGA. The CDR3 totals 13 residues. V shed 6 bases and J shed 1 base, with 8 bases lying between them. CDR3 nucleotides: TGTGCCAGCAGTTGGGGGGGCACAGATACGCAGTATTTT. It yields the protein CASSWGGTDTQYF.

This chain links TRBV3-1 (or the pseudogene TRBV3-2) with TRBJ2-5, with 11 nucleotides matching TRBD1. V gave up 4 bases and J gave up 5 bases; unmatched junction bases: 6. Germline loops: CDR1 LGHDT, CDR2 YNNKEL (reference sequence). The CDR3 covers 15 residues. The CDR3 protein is CASSLRTGGAETQYF. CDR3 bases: TGTGCCAGCAGCCTCCGGACAGGGGGCGCGGAGACCCAGTACTTC.

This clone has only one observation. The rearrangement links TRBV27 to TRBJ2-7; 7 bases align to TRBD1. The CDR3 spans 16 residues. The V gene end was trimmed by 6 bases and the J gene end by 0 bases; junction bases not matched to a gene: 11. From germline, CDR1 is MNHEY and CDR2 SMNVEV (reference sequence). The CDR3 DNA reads TGTGCCAGCAGCCCCTGGGTACAGGGGAGCTCCTACGAGCAGTACTTC. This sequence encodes CASSPWVQGSSYEQYF.

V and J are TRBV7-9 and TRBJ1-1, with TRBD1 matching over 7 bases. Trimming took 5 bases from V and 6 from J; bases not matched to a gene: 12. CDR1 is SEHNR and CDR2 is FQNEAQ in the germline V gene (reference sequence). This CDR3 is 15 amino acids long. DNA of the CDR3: TGTGCCAGCAGCCGATCTCAGGGGGAAGGCTCTGAAGCTTTCTTT. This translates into CASSRSQGEGSEAFF.

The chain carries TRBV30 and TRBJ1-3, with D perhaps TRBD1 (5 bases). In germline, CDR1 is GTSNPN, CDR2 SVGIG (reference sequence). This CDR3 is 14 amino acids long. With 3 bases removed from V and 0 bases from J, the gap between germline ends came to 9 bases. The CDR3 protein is CAWRTGGSGNTIYF. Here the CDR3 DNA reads TGTGCCTGGAGGACGGGGGGCTCTGGAAACACCATATATTTT.

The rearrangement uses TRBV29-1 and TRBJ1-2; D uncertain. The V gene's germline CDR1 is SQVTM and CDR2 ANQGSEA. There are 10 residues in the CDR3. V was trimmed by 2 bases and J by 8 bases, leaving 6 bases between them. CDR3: CSVETDGYTF. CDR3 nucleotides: TGCAGCGTTGAAACAGACGGCTACACCTTC.

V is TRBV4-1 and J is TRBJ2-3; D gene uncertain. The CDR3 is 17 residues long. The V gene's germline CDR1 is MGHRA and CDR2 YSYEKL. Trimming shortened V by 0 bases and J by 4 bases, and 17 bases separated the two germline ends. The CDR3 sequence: CASSQDYPLFMADTQYF. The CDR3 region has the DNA TGCGCCAGCAGCCAAGATTATCCACTTTTTATGGCAGATACGCAGTATTTT.

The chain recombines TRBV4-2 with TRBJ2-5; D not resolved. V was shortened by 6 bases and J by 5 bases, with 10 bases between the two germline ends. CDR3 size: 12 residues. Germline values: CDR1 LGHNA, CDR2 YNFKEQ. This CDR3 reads CASRRSGETQYF. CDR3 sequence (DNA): TGTGCCAGCAGACGTTCCGGTGAGACCCAGTACTTC.

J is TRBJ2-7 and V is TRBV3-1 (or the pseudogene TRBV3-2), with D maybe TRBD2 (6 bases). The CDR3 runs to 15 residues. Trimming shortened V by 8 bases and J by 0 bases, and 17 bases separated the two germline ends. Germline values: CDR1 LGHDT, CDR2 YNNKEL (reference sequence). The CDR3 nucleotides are TGTGCCAGCGGCCCCTACGGGGGTACCTCCTACGAGCAGTACTTC. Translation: CASGPYGGTSYEQYF.

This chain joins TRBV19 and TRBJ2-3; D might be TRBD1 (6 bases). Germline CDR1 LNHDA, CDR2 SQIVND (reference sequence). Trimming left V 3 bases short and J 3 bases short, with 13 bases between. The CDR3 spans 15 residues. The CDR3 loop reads CASSILTGSTDTQYF. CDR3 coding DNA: TGTGCCAGTAGTATCCTGACAGGAAGTACAGATACGCAGTATTTT.